A single sample gave rise to the 2 T cell receptor beta chains below, sequenced in a study of cytomegalovirus exposure and HLA in healthy donors. In the PCR, 60 Vbeta and 13 Jbeta primers were used. Clones were read by immunoSEQ multiplex PCR, and TCRdb kept only the in-frame ones, dropping some. The sample holds approximately 150,000 clones; about 80% are singletons and the top ten take about 1%. Sequencing was done on a sample of PBMCs. The receptors originated from a woman aged 40 to 50 in good health and CMV-seronegative.

V and J are TRBV11-2 and TRBJ2-5; a possible D gene is TRBD1 (5 bases). Germline CDR1 reads SGHAT; CDR2 reads FQNNGV. This CDR3 comprises 14 residues. Trimming removed 8 bases from V and 4 bases from J, with 17 bases in between. This CDR3 is CASSLIIGAETQYF. CDR3 nucleotide sequence: TGTGCCAGCTCACTTATAATAGGGGCAGAGACCCAGTACTTC.

There are a few counts of this clone. This CDR3 is CASSPGTPSDTQYF. DNA of the CDR3: TGTGCCAGCTCACCGGGCACACCATCAGATACGCAGTATTTT. V and J are TRBV18 and TRBJ2-3; D remains ambiguous. The CDR3 is made up of 14 amino acids. V lost 3 bases to trimming and J lost 4 bases, with 11 bases between them. CDR1 KGHSH and CDR2 LQKENI come from the germline V gene. The full variable domain, rest sourced from reference TRBV18 and TRBJ2-3, is NAGVMQNPRHLVRRRGQEARLRCSPMKGHSHVYWYRQLPEEGLKFMVYLQKENIIDESGMPKERFSAEFPKEGPSILRIQQVVRGDSAAYFCASSPGTPSDTQYFGPGTRLTVL.